This TCR beta chain stems from a study of T-cell reconstitution after alpha-beta-depleted transplantation in children. Preparing the TCRbeta library involved the use of unique molecular identifiers. MiXCR, run by TCRdb on the PCR reads, gives a single entry per CDR3 protein. The sample carries around 200,000 distinct CDR3 sequences, around a sixth recorded once. As for this clonotype: Its cognate antigen is unknown.

General study findings and limits: T-cell counts and diversity were attributed mostly to newly produced T cells one year after transplant. The study traced high day-60 TCRbeta diversity in some patients to surviving recipient T cells and thymic progenitors. Reportedly, alpha-beta T cells present about two months post-transplant originated from several hundred expanded clones of graft origin.

CDR1 is ENHRY, CDR2 SYGVKD, per germline. V lost 11 bases, J lost 0 bases, and 16 bases lay in between. This CDR3 is 14 amino acids long. This chain uses TRBV10-3 with TRBJ1-2; a possible D gene is TRBD1 (5 bases). Source: PBMCs, mostly from graft donor cells, taken 360 days after TCRalphabeta/CD19-depleted stem cell transplant. The clonotype was recovered from a male patient between 2 and 10 years old who had a stem cell transplant for acute lymphoblastic leukemia, so the T cells may come from the graft donor. This CDR3 reads CAARGSLSNYGYTF. Here the CDR3 DNA reads TGTGCCGCCCGGGGCAGCCTATCTAACTATGGCTACACCTTC.